This paragraph reports one T cell receptor (beta chain). Its antigen is not identified. V was clipped by 4 bases and J by 3 bases, with 13 bases between them. CDR1 is SGHRS and CDR2 is YFSETQ in the germline V gene. The CDR3 extends over 15 amino acids. The data originate from a study of CD8+CD57+ T cells in acquired aplastic anemia. Across the study: Recorded DNA amounts for sorted CD4+ and CD8+ cells had an average of approximately 3.2 ug.

Study findings and constraints: Patients shared some 30 CD8+ CDR3 sequences with controls.

Patients selected for sequencing had displayed CD8+CD57+ cell expansion by flow cytometry. The cohort consisted entirely of patients having severe acquired aplastic anemia. TCR beta VDJ and CDR3 profiling used genomic DNA as template. TCRdb reprocessed the reads with MiXCR, giving one entry per CDR3 protein. The sample carries about half a million distinct CDR3 sequences, 25% to 40% recorded once. The material sequenced was sorted CD4+, CD8+, or CD8+CD57+ T cells (not recorded which) from PBMCs. The sequence came from a human donor with aplastic anemia. The chain couples TRBV5-1 to TRBJ1-4; TRBD1 might be the D (5 bases). This chain's CDR3 is CASSQQEGSNEKLFF. CDR3 nucleotides: TGCGCCAGCAGCCAACAGGAGGGATCTAATGAAAAACTGTTTTTT.